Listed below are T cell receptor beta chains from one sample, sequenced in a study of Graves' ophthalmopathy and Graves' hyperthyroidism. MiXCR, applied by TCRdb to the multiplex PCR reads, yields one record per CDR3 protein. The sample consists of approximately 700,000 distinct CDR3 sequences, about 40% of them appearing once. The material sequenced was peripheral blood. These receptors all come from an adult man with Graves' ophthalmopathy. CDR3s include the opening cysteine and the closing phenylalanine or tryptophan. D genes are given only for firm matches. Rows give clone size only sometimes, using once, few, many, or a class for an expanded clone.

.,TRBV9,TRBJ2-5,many,CASSVAANPFGTQYF,TGTGCCAGCAGCGTAGCGGCCAACCCTTTCGGGACCCAGTACTTC
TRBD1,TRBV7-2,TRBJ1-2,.,CAGSTNRGTSYGHTF,TGTGCCGGCAGCACCAACAGGGGGACATCCTATGGCCACACCTTC
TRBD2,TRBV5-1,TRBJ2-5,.,CASTTSGRWGETQYF,TGTGCCAGCACGACTAGCGGGAGGTGGGGAGAGACCCAGTACTTC
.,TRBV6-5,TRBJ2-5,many,CASSRYGTPGETQYF,TGTGCCAGCAGCCGCTACGGGACCCCGGGGGAGACCCAGTACTTC
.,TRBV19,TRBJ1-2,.,CASSIGDARVGYTF,TGTGCCAGTAGTATAGGTGACGCCCGTGTTGGCTACACCTTC
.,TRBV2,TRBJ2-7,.,CASSEAGEYAYEQYF,TGTGCCAGCAGTGAAGCGGGGGAATACGCCTACGAGCAGTACTTC
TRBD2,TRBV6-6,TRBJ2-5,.,CASSEGASGRRETQYF,TGTGCCAGCAGTGAAGGGGCTAGCGGGAGGAGAGAGACCCAGTACTTC
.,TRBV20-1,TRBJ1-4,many,CSARPNGGKLFF,TGCAGTGCTAGACCAAACGGGGGAAAACTGTTTTTT
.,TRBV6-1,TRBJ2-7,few,CASRRAAAYEQYF,TGTGCCAGCAGGCGGGCCGCGGCCTACGAGCAGTACTTC
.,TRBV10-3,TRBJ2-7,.,CASSYSWGSEQYF,TGTGCCAGCAGTTACTCCTGGGGATCCGAGCAGTACTTC
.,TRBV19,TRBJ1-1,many,CASREETNTEAFF,TGTGCCAGCCGAGAGGAGACGAACACTGAAGCTTTCTTT
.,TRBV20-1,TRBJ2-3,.,CSARKRDTQYF,TGCAGTGCTAGAAAGCGAGATACGCAGTATTTT
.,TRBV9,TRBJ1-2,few,CASSAGGREEIRGYTF,TGTGCCAGCAGCGCCGGGGGGAGGGAGGAGATTCGTGGCTACACCTTC
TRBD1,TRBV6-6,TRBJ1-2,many,CASSFAGGNYGYTF,TGTGCCAGCAGTTTCGCAGGGGGCAACTATGGCTACACCTTC
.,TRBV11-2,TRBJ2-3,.,CASSFRPPGEGDTQYF,TGTGCCAGCAGCTTCCGCCCGCCGGGTGAAGGGGATACGCAGTATTTT
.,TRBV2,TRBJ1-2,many,CASSYREVGYGYTF,TGTGCCAGCAGTTACAGGGAGGTCGGCTATGGCTACACCTTC
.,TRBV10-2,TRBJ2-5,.,CASSEGGTQPQYF,TGCGCCAGCAGTGAGGGGGGAACTCAGCCCCAGTACTTC
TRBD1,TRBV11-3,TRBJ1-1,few,CASTSTGMNTEAFF,TGTGCCAGCACCTCGACAGGGATGAACACTGAAGCTTTCTTT
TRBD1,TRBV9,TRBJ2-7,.,CASSVGSGQGVYEQYF,TGTGCCAGCAGCGTAGGATCGGGACAGGGTGTATACGAGCAGTACTTC
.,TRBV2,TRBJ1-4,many,CASRNEKLFF,TGTGCCAGCAGGAATGAAAAACTGTTTTTT
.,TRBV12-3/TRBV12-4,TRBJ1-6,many,CASSLVPTEDTLHF,TGTGCCAGCAGTTTAGTCCCGACAGAGGACACCCTCCACTTT
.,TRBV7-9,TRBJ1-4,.,CASSLQGYEKLFF,TGTGCCAGCAGCTTACAGGGGTATGAAAAACTGTTTTTT
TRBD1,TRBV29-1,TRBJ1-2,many,CSVDLTGDFYGYTF,TGCAGCGTTGACTTGACAGGGGACTTCTATGGCTACACCTTC
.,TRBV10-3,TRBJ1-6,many,CAISPLGDSPLHF,TGTGCCATCAGCCCGCTCGGGGATTCACCCCTCCACTTT
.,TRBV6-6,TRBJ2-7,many,CASSAMGGGYEQYF,TGTGCCAGCAGTGCCATGGGAGGGGGTTACGAGCAGTACTTC
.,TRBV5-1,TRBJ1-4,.,CASVQDTGNEKLFF,TGCGCCAGCGTCCAGGACACCGGGAATGAAAAACTGTTTTTT
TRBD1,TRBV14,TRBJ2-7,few,CASSPSFGTGFHEQYF,TGTGCCAGCAGCCCCTCTTTTGGGACAGGGTTCCACGAGCAGTACTTC
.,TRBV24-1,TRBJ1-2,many,CATSDYRAPYGYTF,TGTGCCACCAGTGATTACAGGGCACCCTATGGCTACACCTTC
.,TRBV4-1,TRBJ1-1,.,CASSQEDMAVTEAFF,TGCGCCAGCAGCCAAGAGGACATGGCGGTCACTGAAGCTTTCTTT
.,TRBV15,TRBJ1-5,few,CATSRDRGRGQPQHF,TGTGCCACCAGCAGAGATCGGGGACGTGGTCAGCCCCAGCATTTT
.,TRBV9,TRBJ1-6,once,CASSPSVGGGGLLHF,TGTGCCAGCAGCCCTTCCGTGGGGGGGGGAGGGCTCCTCCACTTT
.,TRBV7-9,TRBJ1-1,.,CASSPFGGDTEAFF,TGCGCCAGCAGCCCGTTTGGGGGGGACACTGAAGCTTTCTTT
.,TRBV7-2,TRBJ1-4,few,CASSQEGGDNEKLFF,TGTGCCAGCAGCCAAGAAGGAGGGGACAATGAAAAACTGTTTTTT
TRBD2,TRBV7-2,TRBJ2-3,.,CASSLGGLAGSDTQYF,TGTGCCAGCAGCTTAGGGGGACTAGCGGGATCAGATACGCAGTATTTT
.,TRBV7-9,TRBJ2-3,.,CASSPDLYDTQYF,TGTGCCAGCAGCCCGGATTTGTATGATACGCAGTATTTT
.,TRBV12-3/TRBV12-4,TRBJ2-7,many,CASSLAFLAATYEQYF,TGTGCCAGCAGTTTAGCGTTTCTAGCTGCGACCTACGAGCAGTACTTC
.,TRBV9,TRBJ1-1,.,CASSLKTPGGWTEAFF,TGTGCCAGCAGCTTAAAAACGCCGGGGGGATGGACTGAAGCTTTCTTT
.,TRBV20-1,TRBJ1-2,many,CSAGTGNYGYTF,TGCAGTGCTGGCACAGGGAACTATGGCTACACCTTC
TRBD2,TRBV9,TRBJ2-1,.,CASSVGRLANEQFF,TGTGCCAGCAGCGTAGGAAGACTAGCAAACGAGCAGTTCTTC
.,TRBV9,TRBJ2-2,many,CASSVEWGGELFF,TGTGCCAGCAGCGTAGAGTGGGGCGGGGAGCTGTTTTTT
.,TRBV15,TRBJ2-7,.,CATSRAGAGGAQYF,TGTGCCACCAGCAGAGCGGGTGCCGGAGGGGCCCAGTACTTC
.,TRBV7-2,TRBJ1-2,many,CASSPQGFGGYTF,TGTGCCAGCAGCCCGCAGGGTTTCGGAGGCTACACCTTC
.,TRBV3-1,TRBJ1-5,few,CASSLSGSNQPQHF,TGTGCCAGCAGCCTCAGTGGGAGCAATCAGCCCCAGCATTTT
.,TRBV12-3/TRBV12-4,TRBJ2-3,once,CASSSLSGSTDTQYF,TGTGCCAGCAGTTCTCTGAGCGGGAGCACAGATACGCAGTATTTT
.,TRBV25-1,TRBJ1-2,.,CASSPTGTDNYGYTF,TGTGCCAGCAGCCCAACGGGGACCGATAACTATGGCTACACCTTC
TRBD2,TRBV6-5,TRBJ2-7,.,CASSYSPGRGLAGGVYEQYF,TGTGCCAGCAGTTACTCCCCGGGTAGGGGACTAGCGGGAGGCGTATACGAGCAGTACTTC
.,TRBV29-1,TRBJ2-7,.,CSVEIRGKSEQYF,TGCAGCGTTGAGATCCGTGGAAAGAGCGAGCAGTACTTC
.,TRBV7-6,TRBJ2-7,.,CTSSLAGESYEQCF,TGTACCAGCAGCTTAGCAGGGGAATCCTACGAGCAGTGCTTC
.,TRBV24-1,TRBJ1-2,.,CATSSPGLANYGYTF,TGTGCCACCAGCAGCCCGGGACTTGCTAACTATGGCTACACCTTC
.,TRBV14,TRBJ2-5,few,CASSPNSQRQETQYF,TGTGCCAGCAGCCCCAACAGCCAGCGACAAGAGACCCAGTACTTC
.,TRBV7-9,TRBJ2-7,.,CASSFRGSQPQQYF,TGTGCCAGTAGCTTCAGGGGTTCTCAGCCCCAGCAGTACTTC
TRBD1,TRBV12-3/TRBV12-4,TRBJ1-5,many,CASSFAGTGNQPQHF,TGTGCCAGCAGTTTTGCGGGGACAGGGAATCAGCCCCAGCATTTT
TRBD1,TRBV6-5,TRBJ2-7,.,CASSPQGQAHEQYF,TGTGCCAGCAGCCCACAGGGACAGGCACACGAGCAGTACTTC
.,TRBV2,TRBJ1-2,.,CASSYSFFNGYTF,TGTGCCAGCAGTTACTCATTTTTCAATGGCTACACCTTC